The T cell receptor (beta chain) under discussion was sequenced for a study of shared T cell receptors in the human thymus. TCRdb's table, derived via immunoSEQ multiplex PCR, lists solely in-frame clones and lacks some. In the table there are about 380,000 clones, over 90% of which are singletons. The sequence came from a human donor. The specimen sequenced was thymocytes.

CDR3 residues: CATSRGVTSGITLLSNEQFF. In DNA form, the CDR3 reads TGTGCCACCAGCAGAGGGGTTACTAGCGGGATCACCTTACTCTCCAATGAGCAGTTCTTC. V and J are TRBV15 and TRBJ2-1; 10 bases are shared with TRBD2. V lost 1 base, J lost 6 bases, and 18 bases stayed unmatched. Germline V gene sequence: CDR1 LNHNV, CDR2 YYDKDF (reference sequence). The CDR3 has 20 residues.